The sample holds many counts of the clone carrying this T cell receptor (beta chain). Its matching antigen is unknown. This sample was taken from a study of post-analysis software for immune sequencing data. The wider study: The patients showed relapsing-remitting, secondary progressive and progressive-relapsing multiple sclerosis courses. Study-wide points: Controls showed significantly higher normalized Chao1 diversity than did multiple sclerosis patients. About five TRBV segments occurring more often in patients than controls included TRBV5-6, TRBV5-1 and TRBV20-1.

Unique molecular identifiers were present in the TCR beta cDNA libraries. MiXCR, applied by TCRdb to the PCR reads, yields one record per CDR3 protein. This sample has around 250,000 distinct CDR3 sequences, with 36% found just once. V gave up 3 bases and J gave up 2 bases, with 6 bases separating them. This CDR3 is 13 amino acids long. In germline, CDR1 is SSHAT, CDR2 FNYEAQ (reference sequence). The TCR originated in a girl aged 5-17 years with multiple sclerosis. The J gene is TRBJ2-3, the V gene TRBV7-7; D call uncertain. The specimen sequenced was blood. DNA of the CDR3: TGTGCCAGCAGCTTCGTAGTCACAGATACGCAGTATTTT. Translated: CASSFVVTDTQYF.